This T cell receptor beta chain was documented in a study of response to subunit inactivated influenza vaccine. This clonotype was seen many times. Its antigen is not identified. Overall study findings and caveats: The study's authors posited that every seasonal influenza vaccination enlists few new T cells.

TCRdb independently ran MiXCR on the RT-PCR reads; one entry per CDR3 protein. The table lists fewer than 800,000 distinct CDR3 sequences, roughly 14% of them singletons, with 11% in the top ten. This CDR3 contains 18 residues. Germline V lookup: CDR1 DFQATT, CDR2 SNEGSKA (reference sequence). V lost 0 bases and J lost 0; bases outside the gene matches: 8. This sequence joins TRBV20-1 and TRBJ1-6; 7 bases are shared with TRBD1. This sample comprised PBMCs from blood, obtained roughly 13 days after vaccination. This receptor was obtained from a man aged 50-60 years who received an inactivated influenza vaccine. The CDR3 loop is CSARDLDRDRSYNSPLHF. The CDR3 DNA follows: TGCAGTGCTAGAGACCTAGACAGGGATCGCTCCTATAATTCACCCCTCCACTTT.